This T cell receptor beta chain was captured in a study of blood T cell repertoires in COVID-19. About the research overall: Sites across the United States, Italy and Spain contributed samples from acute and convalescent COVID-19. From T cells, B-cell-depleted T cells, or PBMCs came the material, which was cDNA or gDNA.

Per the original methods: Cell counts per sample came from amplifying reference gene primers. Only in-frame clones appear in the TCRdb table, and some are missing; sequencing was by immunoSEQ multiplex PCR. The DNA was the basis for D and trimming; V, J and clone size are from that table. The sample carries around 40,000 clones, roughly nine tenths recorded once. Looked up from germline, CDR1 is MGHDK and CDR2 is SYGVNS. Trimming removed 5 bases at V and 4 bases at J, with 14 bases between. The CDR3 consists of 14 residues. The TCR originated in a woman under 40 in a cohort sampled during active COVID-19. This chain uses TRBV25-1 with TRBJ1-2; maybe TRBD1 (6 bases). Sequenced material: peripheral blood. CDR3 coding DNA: TGTGCCAGCAGTACGGGGGGGGCGGGCTATGGCTACACCTTC. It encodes CASSTGGAGYGYTF.